The rows below give T cell receptor beta chains drawn from one sample of a study of OX40 agonist ivuxolimab in advanced cancers. Profiling relied on immunoSEQ multiplex PCR, and the TCRdb table lists in-frame clones only, not all of them. Of tens of thousands of clones listed, around 93% are singletons. The specimen was CD4+ or CD8+ T cells sorted from blood, collected in a trial of the OX40 agonist ivuxolimab. These receptor sequences come from an adult with an advanced solid tumor such as melanoma, head and neck, liver or kidney cancer. Both conserved end residues are part of each CDR3. The order of the fields is D gene, CDR3 length, J gene, V gene, clone size, CDR3 protein, CDR3 DNA. A D gene is named only where the DNA matches it firmly. Size tells how often a clone was seen (once, few, many) or the class of an expanded clone, and some rows leave it out.

- 16 TRBJ1-3 TRBV27 - CASSLSLGSSGNTIYF TGTGCCAGCAGTTTATCTCTGGGAAGCTCTGGAAACACCATATATTTT
TRBD1 15 TRBJ1-2 TRBV28 - CASTPPPGQGYGYTF TGTGCCAGCACCCCCCCACCGGGACAGGGGTATGGCTACACCTTC
- 12 TRBJ1-5 TRBV28 - CASSLPNQPQHF TGTGCCAGCAGTTTACCCAATCAGCCCCAGCATTTT
- 16 TRBJ2-7 TRBV7-2 medium-sized CASSLENVQSSYEQYF TGTGCCAGCAGCTTAGAGAATGTACAAAGCTCCTACGAGCAGTACTTC
- 13 TRBJ2-7 TRBV6-5 - CASSYTLPYEQYF TGTGCCAGCAGTTATACCCTACCCTACGAGCAGTACTTC
- 11 TRBJ2-3 TRBV18 - CASSPGYTQYF TGTGCCAGCTCACCTGGTTATACGCAGTATTTT
- 14 TRBJ2-7 TRBV27 - CASSLKGLPYEQYF TGTGCCAGCAGTCTAAAGGGACTTCCCTACGAGCAGTACTTC
- 16 TRBJ2-6 TRBV21-1 - CASSKAVPSGANVLTF TGTGCCAGCAGCAAAGCGGTACCCTCTGGGGCCAACGTCCTGACTTTC
- 16 TRBJ2-1 TRBV28 - CASSTVGGLNYNEQFF TGTGCCAGCAGTACCGTGGGGGGGCTTAATTACAATGAGCAGTTCTTC
- 15 TRBJ1-1 TRBV30 - CAWSSGSTMNTEAFF TGTGCCTGGTCGTCCGGATCGACCATGAACACTGAAGCTTTCTTT
TRBD1 14 TRBJ1-2 TRBV30 - CAWSGTGGPYGYTF TGTGCCTGGAGTGGGACAGGGGGTCCCTATGGCTACACCTTC
- 13 TRBJ2-7 TRBV30 - CAWESRGSYEQYF TGTGCCTGGGAGTCGAGAGGGTCCTACGAGCAGTACTTC
- 14 TRBJ1-5 TRBV7-9 medium-sized CASSRDGFNQPQHF TGTGCCAGCAGCCGGGACGGATTCAATCAGCCCCAGCATTTT
- 12 TRBJ2-5 TRBV10-2 - CASSDIEETQYF TGCGCCAGCAGTGATATTGAGGAGACCCAGTACTTC
TRBD1 19 TRBJ1-1 TRBV5-4 - CASSHTPLGTGERGTEAFF TGTGCCAGCAGCCATACACCCCTCGGGACAGGTGAGAGGGGCACTGAAGCTTTCTTT
- 13 TRBJ1-1 TRBV2 - CASREQLNTEAFF TGTGCCAGCAGGGAACAATTGAACACTGAAGCTTTCTTT
- 12 TRBJ1-6 TRBV6-5 - CASSSPNSPLHF TGTGCCAGCAGTTCTCCAAATTCACCCCTCCACTTT
TRBD1 14 TRBJ2-7 TRBV28 - CASAKTGGLYEQYF TGTGCCAGCGCTAAGACAGGGGGCCTGTACGAGCAGTACTTC
TRBD1 16 TRBJ1-2 TRBV28 - CASSLPPGQIPYGYTF TGTGCCAGCAGTTTACCCCCGGGACAGATTCCTTATGGCTACACCTTC
- 12 TRBJ1-1 TRBV30 - CAWSRWDTEAFF TGTGCCTGGAGCCGTTGGGACACTGAAGCTTTCTTT
- 13 TRBJ1-1 TRBV7-6 - CASSLWADTEAFF TGTGCCAGCAGCTTATGGGCGGACACTGAAGCTTTCTTT
- 13 TRBJ1-5 TRBV25-1 - CASSVTGTEPQHF TGTGCCAGCAGTGTCACGGGAACCGAGCCCCAGCATTTT
- 11 TRBJ2-7 TRBV29-1 - CSVAVFYEQYF TGCAGCGTTGCAGTATTCTACGAGCAGTACTTC
- 18 TRBJ2-6 TRBV12-5 - CASGHVRLRQSRANVLTF TGTGCTAGTGGTCATGTCCGTTTGCGACAAAGTCGGGCCAACGTCCTGACTTTC
TRBD2 15 TRBJ2-3 TRBV9 - CASSLSGTSPDTQYF TGTGCCAGCAGCTTATCCGGGACTAGCCCAGATACGCAGTATTTT
- 16 TRBJ1-5 TRBV19 - CATQGSHGLSNQPQHF TGTGCCACACAGGGCAGCCATGGGCTTAGCAATCAGCCCCAGCATTTT
- 12 TRBJ1-2 TRBV30 once CAWTGLDYGYTF TGTGCCTGGACAGGGCTAGACTATGGCTACACCTTC
- 17 TRBJ1-6 TRBV7-2 - CASSLATGLEENSPLHF TGTGCCAGCAGCTTAGCTACCGGTCTCGAAGAAAATTCACCCCTCCACTTT
- 16 TRBJ2-3 TRBV11-2 - CASSAPWHDSTDTQYF TGTGCCAGCAGCGCCCCTTGGCATGACTCCACAGATACGCAGTATTTT
TRBD1 18 TRBJ1-5 TRBV4-3 - CASSQEPGTAYSNQPQHF TGCGCCAGCAGCCAAGAACCCGGGACAGCGTATAGCAATCAGCCCCAGCATTTT
- 14 TRBJ1-1 TRBV2 - CASRILRVLTEAFF TGTGCCAGCAGGATCCTCAGGGTGCTCACTGAAGCTTTCTTT
- 15 TRBJ2-1 TRBV7-2 - CASSSRDSWVDEQFF TGTGCCAGCAGCTCGCGGGACTCCTGGGTCGATGAGCAGTTCTTC
- 12 TRBJ1-1 TRBV5-5 - CASSFGDTEAFF TGTGCCAGCAGCTTTGGCGACACTGAAGCTTTCTTT
- 14 TRBJ1-1 TRBV29-1 - CSVEGRRENTEAFF TGCAGCGTTGAAGGTCGCAGGGAGAACACTGAAGCTTTCTTT
- 15 TRBJ2-1 TRBV11-3 - CASSFGLGTGWGQFF TGTGCCAGCAGCTTCGGATTAGGGACTGGTTGGGGGCAGTTCTTC
- 14 TRBJ1-1 TRBV27 - CASPVWGGGTEAFF TGTGCCAGCCCCGTCTGGGGAGGCGGCACTGAAGCTTTCTTT
- 14 TRBJ2-4 TRBV27 - CASSYSLARNIQYF TGTGCCAGCAGTTATTCACTAGCAAGAAACATTCAGTACTTC
TRBD2 15 TRBJ2-1 TRBV11-3 - CASSIAGGLYNEQFF TGTGCCAGCAGTATAGCGGGAGGGCTTTACAATGAGCAGTTCTTC
- 14 TRBJ1-3 TRBV4-3 - CASSPGIAGNTIYF TGCGCCAGCAGTCCAGGGATCGCTGGAAACACCATATATTTT
- 12 TRBJ2-7 TRBV11-2 - CASSLDQGEQYF TGTGCCAGCAGCTTAGATCAGGGAGAGCAGTACTTC